The following is a TCR beta chain sequence with its context. Its antigen is unidentified. Here immunoSEQ multiplex PCR was the method, and the copy in TCRdb shows in-frame clones only, minus some. The table shows roughly 120,000 clones, with around 90% occurring only once. The CDR3 is made up of 15 amino acids. V shed 3 bases, J shed 12 bases, and the junction held 9 bases outside the gene matches. CDR1 KGHDR and CDR2 SFDVKD come from the germline V gene. This sample stems from a study of T cell responses to AZD1222 COVID-19 vaccine. About the study: Second doses were pooled across both intervals (about 4 or about 12 weeks). Points from the study as a whole: Among those given AZD1222, only 6 or 7 were seropositive at baseline. Following two doses of AZD1222, Spike-specific TCR breadth and depth rose.

The sequencing used peripheral blood, collected on day 0 of AZD1222 vaccination. The chain links TRBV24-1 to TRBJ2-1, with 11 bases identical to TRBD1. The receptor comes from an adult in good health. CDR3 DNA sequence: TGTGCCACCAGTGATCCCGGACAGGGGGCTTGGAGGCAGTTCTTC. As protein: CATSDPGQGAWRQFF.